This T cell receptor (beta chain) was sequenced in a study of regulatory T cells in long-lasting Graves disease. Time point reported: persistent/refractory GD, antithyroid drugs over 5 years with positive TRAb. The TCR library was prepared using RNA isolated from PBMCs. Findings of the study overall: Analyses excluded thyroid tissue, covering peripheral blood alone.

Libraries of TCR beta came from iRepertoire HTBI primers plus Arm-PCR of CDR3 regions. Each CDR3 protein gets one entry after TCRdb re-called the multiplex PCR reads with MiXCR. The sample yields around 500,000 distinct CDR3 sequences, around 20% seen once. V shed 4 bases and J 8 bases; nucleotides not matched to a gene: 17. Germline-derived CDR1 and CDR2 are PRHDT and FYEKMQ (reference sequence). The CDR3 totals 18 residues. A remark on this clonotype: Its antigen is unknown.

This TCR was recovered from a female donor with Graves disease. This chain connects TRBV13 to TRBJ2-1; the match to TRBD2 covers 10 bases. The sequenced sample was peripheral blood mononuclear cells (PBMCs), obtained when the disease was refractory, from a patient treated with antithyroid drugs. This chain's CDR3 is CASSSQGGLAGVGDEQFF. CDR3 nucleotides: TGTGCCAGCAGCTCACAAGGGGGCCTAGCGGGAGTAGGGGATGAGCAGTTCTTC.